This is a list of T cell receptor beta chains from one sample in a study of vaccination and CD4 T cells after COVID-19. TCRdb re-derived calls from the PCR reads in MiXCR, one entry per CDR3 protein. The table includes some 25,000 distinct CDR3 sequences, 30% detected once. Which antigens these TCRs recognize remains unknown. Material: CD4+ T cells from blood, cultured in vitro, obtained about 7 months after SARS-CoV-2 vaccination. The receptors derive from a human donor who had recovered from COVID-19. The CDR3 runs from the conserved cysteine through the conserved F or W. A D gene is named only where the DNA matches it firmly. The listing skips clone size in some rows; elsewhere it reads once, few, many or a size class.

d_call: TRBD2
clone_size: few
v_call: TRBV7-6
j_call: TRBJ2-7
cdr3_aa: CASSALSGNRYEQYF
cdr3_nt: TGTGCCAGCAGCGCGCTTAGCGGGAATCGATACGAGCAGTACTTC

d_call: TRBD1
clone_size: -
v_call: TRBV7-7
j_call: TRBJ2-1
cdr3_aa: CASSIDRGNEQFF
cdr3_nt: TGTGCCAGCAGCATTGACAGGGGCAATGAGCAGTTCTTC

d_call: TRBD2
clone_size: -
v_call: TRBV19
j_call: TRBJ2-5
cdr3_aa: CASSSSSGYQETQYF
cdr3_nt: TGTGCCAGTAGTTCCTCTAGCGGGTACCAAGAGACCCAGTACTTC

d_call: -
clone_size: few
v_call: TRBV6-5
j_call: TRBJ2-1
cdr3_aa: CASSYSTLAWEGQFF
cdr3_nt: TGTGCCAGCAGTTACTCGACACTAGCTTGGGAAGGGCAGTTCTTC

d_call: TRBD1
clone_size: medium-sized
v_call: TRBV20-1
j_call: TRBJ1-2
cdr3_aa: CSARVRDRGYGYTF
cdr3_nt: TGCAGTGCTAGAGTAAGGGACAGGGGGTATGGCTACACCTTC

d_call: TRBD2
clone_size: -
v_call: TRBV5-4
j_call: TRBJ2-3
cdr3_aa: CASSLASGFTDTQYF
cdr3_nt: TGTGCCAGCAGCCTCGCTAGCGGTTTTACAGATACGCAGTATTTT

d_call: -
clone_size: few
v_call: TRBV6-4
j_call: TRBJ1-2
cdr3_aa: CASSESPGGYGYTF
cdr3_nt: TGTGCCAGCAGTGAGTCTCCGGGTGGCTATGGCTACACCTTC

d_call: -
clone_size: few
v_call: TRBV20-1
j_call: TRBJ2-2
cdr3_aa: CSARVGGNTGELFF
cdr3_nt: TGCAGTGCTAGAGTGGGAGGAAACACCGGGGAGCTGTTTTTT

d_call: TRBD1
clone_size: -
v_call: TRBV19
j_call: TRBJ1-5
cdr3_aa: CASRREGAGNQPQHF
cdr3_nt: TGTGCCAGTAGGAGGGAGGGGGCGGGCAATCAGCCCCAGCATTTT

d_call: -
clone_size: few
v_call: TRBV19
j_call: TRBJ1-1
cdr3_aa: CASSITSRERAFF
cdr3_nt: TGTGCCAGTAGTATAACGAGCAGGGAGAGGGCTTTCTTT

d_call: -
clone_size: few
v_call: TRBV6-2/TRBV6-3
j_call: TRBJ2-7
cdr3_aa: CASSTRAESYEQYF
cdr3_nt: TGTGCCAGCAGTACCCGAGCTGAGAGCTACGAGCAGTACTTC

d_call: TRBD1
clone_size: -
v_call: TRBV28
j_call: TRBJ2-7
cdr3_aa: CASSFPGQGGEQYF
cdr3_nt: TGTGCCAGCAGTTTTCCGGGACAGGGAGGCGAGCAGTACTTC

d_call: TRBD1
clone_size: -
v_call: TRBV10-1
j_call: TRBJ1-6
cdr3_aa: CASSWTGIASPLHF
cdr3_nt: TGCGCCAGCAGCTGGACAGGGATTGCTTCACCCCTCCACTTT

d_call: -
clone_size: once
v_call: TRBV28
j_call: TRBJ1-5
cdr3_aa: CASTSGGQPQHF
cdr3_nt: TGTGCCAGCACAAGTGGAGGTCAGCCCCAGCATTTT

d_call: TRBD2
clone_size: once
v_call: TRBV2
j_call: TRBJ2-3
cdr3_aa: CASRDGLAATDTQYF
cdr3_nt: TGTGCCAGCAGGGACGGACTAGCGGCCACAGATACGCAGTATTTT

d_call: TRBD1
clone_size: -
v_call: TRBV7-8
j_call: TRBJ2-3
cdr3_aa: CASSPRQGSTDTQYF
cdr3_nt: TGTGCCAGCAGCCCTCGACAGGGAAGCACAGATACGCAGTATTTT